Listed here are 25 T cell receptor beta chains from one sample, sequenced in a study of T-cell reconstitution after alpha-beta-depleted transplantation in children. TCRbeta library preparation incorporated unique molecular identifiers. MiXCR, run by TCRdb on the PCR reads, gives a single entry per CDR3 protein. The sample consists of almost 500,000 distinct CDR3 sequences, 8% to 11% of them appearing once. The specimen comprised PBMCs, sampled before TCRalphabeta/CD19-depleted stem cell transplant. The receptor source for this set is a child younger than 10 with inherited bone marrow failure, due to receive a stem cell transplant.

This clonotype was detected many times. The chain joins TRBV6-4 to TRBJ2-2; TRBD1 aligns across 8 bases. There are 16 residues in the CDR3. Germline CDR1 and CDR2: MRHNA and SNTAGT. Germline trimming cut 4 bases from V and 3 bases from J; bases unmatched to any gene: 7. The CDR3 DNA is TGTGCCAGCAGTGCCGGACAGGGTTCGCACACCGGGGAGCTGTTTTTT. Translated, it gives CASSAGQGSHTGELFF.

This clonotype was detected many times. The rearrangement uses TRBV4-3 and TRBJ2-3, with TRBD2 matching 12 bases. V shed 5 bases and J 7 bases; nucleotides not matched to a gene: 7. Germline CDR1 and CDR2: LGHNA and YSLEER. The CDR3 has 15 residues. CDR3 coding DNA: TGCGCCAGCAGCTCCCTAGCGGGAGGGAGATATACGCAGTATTTT. It encodes CASSSLAGGRYTQYF.

The CDR3 DNA reads TGTGCCAGCAGTTACCCCCAGGAGCAGTTCTTC. As protein: CASSYPQEQFF. The chain employs TRBV6-2 or TRBV6-3 and TRBJ2-1; D is unclear. The CDR3 is 11 residues long. Germline values: CDR1 MNHEY, CDR2 SVGEGT. V lost 2 bases and J 10 bases, leaving 6 bases between the germline ends.

This clonotype came up many times. J is TRBJ1-1 and V is TRBV20-1; D gene uncertain. The CDR3 covers 12 residues. CDR1 and CDR2 from the germline V gene are DFQATT and SNEGSKA (reference sequence). The ends were cut back, 6 bases at V and 3 bases at J, with 11 bases in the middle. CDR3 coding DNA: TGCAGTGCCTTAGACGGGGACACTGAAGCTTTCTTT. Amino acids: CSALDGDTEAFF.

The table lists this clonotype with many counts. This chain links TRBV11-2 with TRBJ2-7; 7 positions match TRBD2. Losses at the gene ends were 5 bases for V and 4 bases for J; bases not matched to a gene: 2. The CDR3 consists of 12 residues. The germline CDR1 and CDR2 sequences are SGHAT and FQNNGV. CDR3 bases: TGTGCCAGCAGCGGGGGGGGTTACGAGCAGTACTTC. The encoded protein is CASSGGGYEQYF.

There are many counts of this clonotype. V gene TRBV19 combines with J gene TRBJ1-5, with TRBD1 matching over 11 bases. CDR1 and CDR2 (germline): LNHDA, SQIVND (reference sequence). Germline trimming cut 3 bases from V and 0 bases from J; bases unmatched to any gene: 7. The CDR3 is made up of 18 amino acids. CDR3 sequence reads: CASSIRTGGYYSNQPQHF. In DNA, the CDR3 is TGTGCCAGTAGTATTAGGACAGGGGGCTATTATAGCAATCAGCCCCAGCATTTT.

Comments on this clonotype: Possible read error: a much larger clone is one base away. Because it lacks the conserved phenylalanine or tryptophan at the end, this CDR3 is likely a read error. The rearrangement links TRBV5-1 to TRBJ2-1; D call uncertain. The CDR3 loop spans 13 amino acids. Germline CDR1 and CDR2: SGHRS and YFSETQ. V lost 3 bases, J lost 4 bases, and 8 bases lay in between. The DNA for the CDR3 is TGCGCCAGCAGCTGGAGTCTTTACAATGAGCAGTTCTTG. Amino acids: CASSWSLYNEQFL.

This clonotype was seen at least ten times. The chain has TRBV15 and TRBJ2-2, with 7 bases matching TRBD1. CDR3 length equals 16 residues. Trimming took 2 bases from V and 1 from J; bases not matched to a gene: 4. Germline-derived CDR1 and CDR2 are LNHNV and YYDKDF (reference sequence). In nucleotides, the CDR3 is TGTGCCACCAGCAGACGGGGACAGCTGAACACCGGGGAGCTGTTTTTT. Translating it yields CATSRRGQLNTGELFF.

The chain uses TRBV4-1 and TRBJ2-2; D gene ambiguous. This CDR3 has 13 residues. The germline gives CDR1 MGHRA, CDR2 YSYEKL. V was clipped by 3 bases and J by 5 bases, with 7 bases between them. CDR3 in DNA: TGCGCCAGCAGCCAGAAGGGTACCGGGGAGCTGTTTTTT. It is translated as CASSQKGTGELFF.

This clonotype came up many times. The chain combines TRBV15 with TRBJ2-3; D is unresolved. This CDR3 has 12 residues. Germline V gene sequence: CDR1 LNHNV, CDR2 YYDKDF (reference sequence). V was trimmed by 1 base and J by 3 bases, leaving 2 bases between them. The CDR3 reads CATSRVTDTQYF. CDR3 coding DNA: TGTGCCACCAGCAGAGTTACAGATACGCAGTATTTT.

This clonotype was counted many times. The V and J genes are TRBV28 and TRBJ2-5, with D possibly matching TRBD1 (6 bases). With 5 bases removed from V and 1 base from J, the gap between germline ends came to 14 bases. Germline assignment: CDR1 MDHEN and CDR2 SYDVKM. This CDR3 has 15 residues. The CDR3 loop reads CASSPAGTLQETQYF. The CDR3, as DNA: TGTGCCAGCAGTCCCGCCGGGACACTCCAAGAGACCCAGTACTTC. The full variable domain, in which reference TRBV28 and TRBJ2-5 provide the parts outside the CDR3, is DVKVTQSSRYLVKRTGEKVFLECVQDMDHENMFWYRQDPGLGLRLIYFSYDVKMKEKGDIPEGYSVSREKKERFSLILESASTNQTSMYLCASSPAGTLQETQYFGPGTRLLVL.

This clonotype was seen ten or more times. The chain uses TRBV7-2 and TRBJ2-5; D possibly corresponds to TRBD2 (6 bases). V lost 5 bases, J lost 5 bases, and 18 bases lay in between. The CDR3 has 15 amino acids. Looked up from germline, CDR1 is SGHTA and CDR2 is FQGNSA. The CDR3 DNA reads as TGTGCCAGCAGCCCAATGACTAGTGTGGGGGAGACCCAGTACTTC. It specifies CASSPMTSVGETQYF. The whole variable domain, filled in from reference TRBV7-2 and TRBJ2-5, reads GAGVSQSPSNKVTEKGKDVELRCDPISGHTALYWYRQSLGQGLEFLIYFQGNSAPDKSGLPSDRFSAERTGGSVSTLTIQRTQQEDSAVYLCASSPMTSVGETQYFGPGTRLLVL.

This clonotype was observed many times. The chain couples TRBV29-1 to TRBJ2-1; 11 bases are a match to TRBD2. The CDR3 is 13 residues long. With 7 bases clipped from V and 9 bases from J, the junction kept 8 bases outside the gene matches. Germline CDR1 is SQVTM and CDR2 is ANQGSEA. In DNA form, the CDR3 reads TGCAGCGGTAATAGCGGGAGGGCCGGTGAGCAGTTCTTC. It encodes CSGNSGRAGEQFF.

There are many counts of this clonotype. This chain uses TRBV7-8 with TRBJ1-5; the match to TRBD1 covers 7 bases. The CDR3 spans 16 residues. Germline lookup yields CDR1 SGHVS and CDR2 FQNEAQ. With 1 base clipped from V and 4 bases from J, the junction kept 7 bases outside the gene matches. The CDR3 region is CASSLETGASNQPQHF. CDR3 sequence (DNA): TGTGCCAGCAGCTTAGAAACAGGGGCCTCGAATCAGCCCCAGCATTTT.

This clonotype was recorded at least ten times. The CDR3 DNA follows: TGTGCCACCCAAGTCCAGGGCCAGAGCGGGGAGCTGTTTTTT. Translation: CATQVQGQSGELFF. The rearrangement uses TRBV27 and TRBJ2-2, with a possible D match to TRBD1 (5 bases). V was pared by 10 bases and J by 7 bases, with 19 bases between. CDR1 and CDR2 (germline): MNHEY, SMNVEV (reference sequence). This CDR3 is built from 14 residues.

The chain is built from TRBV12-3 or TRBV12-4 and TRBJ2-3, with D uncertain. V was pared by 1 base and J by 2 bases, with 10 bases between. This CDR3 is 15 amino acids long. The CDR3 spells CASSLGTDYTDTQYF. In DNA, the CDR3 is TGTGCCAGCAGTTTAGGAACAGATTACACAGATACGCAGTATTTT.

This chain links TRBV20-1 with TRBJ2-1, with D possibly being TRBD2 (5 bases). CDR3 size: 14 residues. Germline V gene data show CDR1 as DFQATT and CDR2 as SNEGSKA (reference sequence). The ends were cut back, 7 bases at V and 0 bases at J, with 13 bases in the middle. The CDR3 DNA is TGCAGTGGATTGGGAGAACTCTCCTACAATGAGCAGTTCTTC. Translating gives CSGLGELSYNEQFF.

This clonotype was observed at least ten times. The J gene is TRBJ1-1, the V gene TRBV7-9; 8 nucleotides line up with TRBD1. Losses at the gene ends were 5 bases for V and 3 bases for J; bases not matched to a gene: 8. Germline CDR1 and CDR2: SEHNR and FQNEAQ (reference sequence). This CDR3 comprises 15 residues. CDR3 in DNA: TGTGCCAGCAGCACCAGGGGGCCGCGGGACACTGAAGCTTTCTTT. Its protein is CASSTRGPRDTEAFF.

This clonotype was counted many times. The chain joins TRBV6-1 to TRBJ1-5; 10 bases fit TRBD1. The V gene's germline CDR1 is MNHNS and CDR2 SASEGT. Trimming took 6 bases from V and 2 from J; bases not matched to a gene: 16. The CDR3 extends over 19 amino acids. The CDR3 protein is CASSLRQGAGSDRNQPQHF. CDR3 sequence (DNA): TGTGCCAGCAGCCTCCGACAGGGGGCTGGCTCAGACCGCAATCAGCCCCAGCATTTT.

This clonotype was seen only once. The chain links TRBV19 to TRBJ2-1, with D tentatively TRBD2 (6 bases). Between the trimmed V and J ends, which lost 3 bases and 8 bases, there was a span of 14 bases. This CDR3 is built from 14 residues. The germline gives CDR1 LNHDA, CDR2 SQIVND (reference sequence). CDR3 protein: CASSILAPWDEQFF. As DNA, the CDR3 is TGTGCCAGTAGTATCCTAGCGCCTTGGGATGAGCAGTTCTTC.

This clonotype was counted many times. V gene TRBV20-1 combines with J gene TRBJ2-7, with TRBD2 matching 7 bases. The CDR3 totals 16 residues. The V gene end was trimmed by 3 bases and the J gene end by 0 bases; junction bases not matched to a gene: 11. Per germline, CDR1 DFQATT and CDR2 SNEGSKA (reference sequence). CDR3 loop: CSARSSGGALSYEQYF. The CDR3 DNA is TGCAGTGCTAGGTCTAGCGGAGGGGCACTCTCCTACGAGCAGTACTTC.

This clonotype was seen at least ten times. CDR3 bases: TGTGCCAGCAGTCCCGGCAGGTATGGAATGGGGCACAATGAGCAGTTCTTC. Amino acids: CASSPGRYGMGHNEQFF. V is TRBV11-2 and J is TRBJ2-1; D is perhaps TRBD1 (5 bases). Trimming left V 6 bases short and J 5 bases short, with 23 bases between. The CDR3 sequence is 17 residues long. Germline CDR1 is SGHAT and CDR2 is FQNNGV. Complete variable domain (other parts from reference TRBV11-2 and TRBJ2-1): EAGVAQSPRYKIIEKRQSVAFWCNPISGHATLYWYQQILGQGPKLLIQFQNNGVVDDSQLPKDRFSAERLKGVDSTLKIQPAKLEDSAVYLCASSPGRYGMGHNEQFFGPGTRLTVL.

This clonotype has ten or more counts. V usage is TRBV28 and J usage is TRBJ2-3, with unresolved D. This CDR3 contains 12 residues. Trimming removed 3 bases at V and 4 bases at J, with 5 bases between. The germline gives CDR1 MDHEN, CDR2 SYDVKM. The CDR3 region has the DNA TGTGCCAGCAGTTTCCTGTCAGATACGCAGTATTTT. Its protein product is CASSFLSDTQYF.

This clonotype was counted ten times or more. The genes are TRBV11-2 and TRBJ2-3, with 8 positions matching TRBD1. Trimming at V came to 5 bases and at J to 5 bases, leaving 12 bases not matched to a gene. The CDR3 extends over 16 amino acids. Germline-derived CDR1 and CDR2 are SGHAT and FQNNGV. The CDR3 region has the DNA TGTGCCAGCAGCCCTGGACAGGGTCTCCTTTTAGATACGCAGTATTTT. Protein product: CASSPGQGLLLDTQYF.

This clonotype showed up many times. The J gene is TRBJ2-4, the V gene TRBV4-3, with D possibly being TRBD1 or TRBD2 (5 bases each). This CDR3 has 13 amino acids. V lost 1 base and J lost 9, with 10 bases in between. CDR1 LGHNA and CDR2 YSLEER come from the germline V gene. CDR3 residues: CASSQAGTGIQYF. The DNA of the CDR3 is TGCGCCAGCAGCCAAGCAGGGACGGGCATTCAGTACTTC.